A single sample is the source of the 23 T cell receptor beta chains below, sequenced in a study of cytomegalovirus exposure and HLA in healthy donors. PCR used 60 Vbeta primers and 13 Jbeta primers. The repertoire was sequenced with immunoSEQ multiplex PCR; TCRdb's copy has only in-frame clones and lacks some. The sample includes over 150,000 clones, about 80% of them seen just once. Input material: PBMCs. The source is a man in his forties in good health and CMV-seronegative.

The sample holds a few counts of this clone. The same CDR3 is also encoded by other DNA sequences in this sample. The chain uses TRBV27 and TRBJ2-7, with D unresolved. V was cut by 6 bases and J by 6 bases, with 9 bases left in between. Germline CDR1 and CDR2: MNHEY and SMNVEV (reference sequence). The CDR3 extends over 11 amino acids. The CDR3 loop is CASSRGGEQYF. CDR3 DNA sequence: TGTGCCAGCAGCCGAGGTGGCGAGCAGTACTTC.

Regarding this clone: A junction end diverges from the germline sequence, so it may reflect a read error. The CDR3 loop reads CSSSVSLRSTDTQYF. DNA for the CDR3: TGTTCCAGCAGCGTTAGTTTGAGGAGCACAGATACGCAGTATTTT. This chain links TRBV7-9 with TRBJ2-3; D is undetermined. The CDR3 is made up of 15 amino acids. In germline, CDR1 is SEHNR, CDR2 FQNEAQ (reference sequence).

V gene TRBV7-8 combines with J gene TRBJ1-1; D possibly corresponds to TRBD1 (6 bases). Trimming removed 1 base from V and 10 bases from J, with 22 bases in between. Germline CDR1 and CDR2: SGHVS and FQNEAQ. This CDR3 is 16 amino acids long. In DNA form, the CDR3 reads TGTGCCAGCAGCTTAGTAGTGCAGGGGAGATTTCGGCGAGCTTTCTTT. This codes for CASSLVVQGRFRRAFF.

The rearrangement uses TRBV18 and TRBJ1-1; 10 bases are shared with TRBD1. After removal of 4 bases from V and 3 bases from J, the junction contained 2 bases not matched to a gene. Per the germline V gene, CDR1 is KGHSH and CDR2 is LQKENI. The CDR3 loop spans 14 amino acids. The CDR3 protein is CASSLGQGDTEAFF. CDR3 sequence (DNA): TGTGCCAGCTCACTTGGACAGGGGGACACTGAAGCTTTCTTT.

This chain links TRBV19 with TRBJ2-5, with TRBD2 matching over 7 bases. V dropped 5 bases and J dropped 1; count of bases not matched to a gene: 10. The germline V gene has CDR1 LNHDA and CDR2 SQIVND (reference sequence). The CDR3 totals 16 residues. The CDR3 reads CASSPRTSGGQETQYF. The CDR3 bases are TGTGCCAGTAGTCCCCGGACTAGTGGGGGCCAAGAGACCCAGTACTTC.

This chain links TRBV7-9 with TRBJ2-5; 8 bases are shared with TRBD1. Per germline, CDR1 SEHNR and CDR2 FQNEAQ (reference sequence). V dropped 4 bases and J dropped 3; count of bases not matched to a gene: 4. This CDR3 region has 14 residues. The CDR3 nucleotides are TGTGCCAGCAGCTCTCCAGGGGGCAAAGAGACCCAGTACTTC. Its translation is CASSSPGGKETQYF.

This clone was counted only a few times. This chain links TRBV10-2 with TRBJ2-7; 7 positions agree with TRBD1. The CDR3 is made up of 14 amino acids. Germline CDR1 WSHSY, CDR2 SAAADI. Trimming took 5 bases from V and 2 from J; bases not matched to a gene: 6. The CDR3, as DNA: TGCGCCAGCAGTAGCCGGGACAGTACCTACGAGCAGTACTTC. This codes for CASSSRDSTYEQYF.

This rearrangement joins TRBV4-1 to TRBJ1-4; 10 bases map to TRBD1. The V segment lost 3 bases and the J segment 5 bases; nucleotides outside the gene matches: 6. The CDR3 runs to 16 residues. Per the germline V gene, CDR1 is MGHRA and CDR2 is YSYEKL. As DNA, the CDR3 is TGCGCCAGCAGCCATGGGCGGGGACAGGGGAATGAAAAACTGTTTTTT. It codes for CASSHGRGQGNEKLFF.

A remark on this clone: Other DNA sequences in the sample encode the same CDR3. J is TRBJ1-6 and V is TRBV5-1; weak D call: TRBD1 (6 bases). Trimming took off 0 bases at V and 9 bases at J, with 13 bases between the two ends. Germline-derived CDR1 and CDR2 are SGHRS and YFSETQ. The CDR3 loop spans 15 amino acids. The DNA of the CDR3 is TGCGCCAGCAGCTTGGAAGCGGGGGCGGGTTCACCCCTCCACTTT. It is translated as CASSLEAGAGSPLHF.

The chain links TRBV13 to TRBJ2-1; 9 positions match TRBD1. The CDR3 totals 15 residues. Germline V CDR1 and CDR2: PRHDT, FYEKMQ (reference sequence). J lost 4 bases, V lost 6 bases, and 7 bases had no gene match. CDR3 coding DNA: TGTGCCAGCAGTCGAACGACAGGGGGATACAATGAGCAGTTCTTC. Encoded protein: CASSRTTGGYNEQFF. The entire variable domain, with the rest obtained from reference TRBV13 and TRBJ2-1, is as follows: AAGVIQSPRHLIKEKRETATLKCYPIPRHDTVYWYQQGPGQDPQFLISFYEKMQSDKGSIPDRFSAQQFSDYHSELNMSSLELGDSALYFCASSRTTGGYNEQFFGPGTRLTVL.

The genes are TRBV19 and TRBJ1-4; no reliable D call. Trimming took off 8 bases at V and 8 bases at J, with 9 bases between the two ends. The CDR3 length is 11 residues. Germline loops: CDR1 LNHDA, CDR2 SQIVND (reference sequence). The CDR3 region has the DNA TGTGCCAGTCGGGCGGGGGAAAAACTGTTTTTT. Amino acids: CASRAGEKLFF.

This clone was observed once. An end of the junction differs from the germline gene, which may be a read error. The DNA of the CDR3 is TGTGCCAGCAGTCTATCCGAGGACAGATATCAGCCCCAGCATTTT. Amino acids: CASSLSEDRYQPQHF. The chain carries TRBV27 and TRBJ1-5, with D perhaps matching TRBD1 (6 bases). The CDR3 is 15 amino acids. Germline CDR1 and CDR2: MNHEY and SMNVEV (reference sequence).

This clone was observed a handful of times. The rearrangement uses TRBV7-2 and TRBJ2-1; 9 positions match TRBD2. This CDR3 is built from 18 residues. CDR1 is SGHTA and CDR2 is FQGNSA in the germline V gene. V lost 5 bases and J lost 0; bases outside the gene matches: 11. In nucleotides, the CDR3 is TGTGCCAGCAGCCCAAGACTAGCGGTTTCAAGCTCCTACAATGAGCAGTTCTTC. Its protein product is CASSPRLAVSSSYNEQFF.

The CDR3 region has the DNA TGTGCCACCAGCAGGCCCCCGGGACAGGGGGCAGATACGCAGTATTTT. Its protein is CATSRPPGQGADTQYF. This sequence joins TRBV15 and TRBJ2-3; 11 bases align to TRBD1. Germline V gives CDR1 LNHNV, CDR2 YYDKDF (reference sequence). V lost 3 bases to trimming and J lost 4 bases; unmatched junction nucleotides: 6. This CDR3 comprises 16 residues.

CDR3 region: CASSTLAGVVETQYF. CDR3 bases: TGTGCCAGCAGTACTTTAGCGGGAGTGGTGGAGACCCAGTACTTC. J is TRBJ2-5 and V is TRBV25-1, with TRBD2 identical over 9 bases. CDR1 and CDR2 from the germline V gene are MGHDK and SYGVNS. The junction had 9 bases not matched to a gene; V was cut back by 5 bases and J by 5 bases. This CDR3 contains 15 residues.

The chain joins TRBV19 to TRBJ1-5; D is ambiguous. The CDR3 sequence is 12 residues long. The germline V gene has CDR1 LNHDA and CDR2 SQIVND (reference sequence). Trimming pared 3 bases from V and 5 bases from J, leaving 5 bases between. This chain's CDR3 is CASSMRDQPQHF. The CDR3 DNA reads TGTGCCAGTAGTATGAGGGATCAGCCCCAGCATTTT.

CDR3 in DNA: TGCGCCAGCAGGGTATCGACTAGCGGGATTGGCGAGCAGTACTTC. It encodes CASRVSTSGIGEQYF. The gene calls are TRBV5-1 and TRBJ2-7; TRBD2 matches 11 bases. V lost 5 bases, J lost 6 bases, and 10 bases stayed unmatched. The CDR3 spans 15 residues. Germline V gene sequence: CDR1 SGHRS, CDR2 YFSETQ.

The genes are TRBV4-2 and TRBJ2-2, with D possibly TRBD2 on 5 matching bases. The CDR3 covers 17 residues. Trimming stripped 4 bases from V and 13 bases from J, with 28 bases between. Germline assignment: CDR1 LGHNA and CDR2 YNFKEQ. This CDR3 is CASSLPSRTGSSRWLFF. The DNA for the CDR3 is TGTGCCAGCAGCCTCCCCTCCAGGACGGGATCTTCCCGGTGGCTGTTTTTT.

J is TRBJ2-7 and V is TRBV5-6, with 8 bases aligning to TRBD1. CDR3 length: 14 residues. CDR1 and CDR2 (germline): SGHDT, YYEEEE. Trimming took 6 bases from V and 2 from J; bases not matched to a gene: 7. The DNA of the CDR3 is TGTGCCAGCACCAGGGGGCTCGTTACCTACGAGCAGTACTTC. Protein: CASTRGLVTYEQYF.

This sequence joins TRBV28 and TRBJ1-4; TRBD1 matches 7 bases. This CDR3 region has 14 residues. V dropped 4 bases and J dropped 2; count of bases not matched to a gene: 1. In germline, CDR1 is MDHEN, CDR2 SYDVKM. The CDR3 region has the DNA TGTGCCAGCAGTTCAGGGGGGACTAATGAAAAACTGTTTTTT. Translating it yields CASSSGGTNEKLFF.

The chain links TRBV4-1 to TRBJ1-4; 9 positions match TRBD1. V gave up 4 bases and J gave up 10 bases; unmatched junction bases: 13. The CDR3 sequence is 16 residues long. Looked up from germline, CDR1 is MGHRA and CDR2 is YSYEKL. The CDR3 DNA follows: TGCGCCAGCAGCCTCCAAATAGGACAGGGGTACGGAAAACTGTTTTTT. Its translation: CASSLQIGQGYGKLFF.

V and J are TRBV5-5 and TRBJ1-2, with a possible D match to TRBD1 (6 bases). The CDR3 runs to 14 residues. The germline V gene has CDR1 SGHKS and CDR2 YYEKEE (reference sequence). With 0 bases removed from V and 2 bases from J, the gap between germline ends came to 8 bases. DNA of the CDR3: TGTGCCAGCAGCTTGGATACAGGGAACTATGGCTACACCTTC. Amino acid sequence: CASSLDTGNYGYTF.

The V and J genes are TRBV4-1 and TRBJ2-3; 9 bases map to TRBD2. CDR1 is MGHRA and CDR2 is YSYEKL in the germline V gene. The CDR3 extends over 16 amino acids. The trim removed 4 bases at V and 2 bases at J, leaving 7 bases unmatched. The CDR3 DNA reads as TGCGCCAGCAGCCTGATGGTAGCGGGGGTCACAGATACGCAGTATTTT. This translates into CASSLMVAGVTDTQYF.